These 14 T cell receptor beta chains came from one sample sequenced in a study of cytomegalovirus exposure and HLA in healthy donors. The PCR made use of 60 Vbeta and 13 Jbeta primers. Here immunoSEQ multiplex PCR was the method, and the copy in TCRdb shows in-frame clones only, minus some. The table includes about 110,000 clones, about 74% detected once. The sequencing sample was made of PBMCs. The receptors come from a woman between 40 and 55 years old in good health and CMV-seropositive.

The chain joins TRBV11-2 to TRBJ2-5; tentatively, D is TRBD1 (5 bases). The V gene's germline CDR1 is SGHAT and CDR2 FQNNGV. V gave up 2 bases and J gave up 5 bases, with 18 bases separating them. The CDR3 is made up of 16 amino acids. As DNA, the CDR3 is TGTGCCAGCAGCTTAAGCGATCAGGGTCTAGGGGAGACCCAGTACTTC. Its translation is CASSLSDQGLGETQYF.

This clone was seen once. The rearrangement links TRBV9 to TRBJ1-1, with D possibly matching TRBD1 (6 bases). V lost 1 base and J lost 4, with 11 bases in between. CDR3 length: 14 residues. Germline V gene sequence: CDR1 SGDLS, CDR2 YYNGEE. The CDR3 region is CASSVRGGPTEAFF. DNA of the CDR3: TGTGCCAGCAGCGTACGGGGGGGGCCCACTGAAGCTTTCTTT.

This sequence joins TRBV7-2 and TRBJ1-1, with a possible D match to TRBD1 (5 bases). The CDR3 contains 17 residues. Germline CDR1 reads SGHTA; CDR2 reads FQGNSA. The V end was cut by 1 base, the J end by 10 bases, with 25 bases between. Written as DNA, the CDR3 is TGTGCCAGCAGCTTAGTTCTGGGGGGGGATTCAGTTTCGGGAGCTTTCTTT. This translates into CASSLVLGGDSVSGAFF.

The chain combines TRBV7-8 with TRBJ2-1; maybe TRBD1 (6 bases). From germline, CDR1 is SGHVS and CDR2 FQNEAQ. The CDR3 totals 18 residues. V dropped 1 base and J dropped 0 bases, with 16 bases sitting between them. The CDR3 loop is CASSLVDQNRVSYNEQFF. Here the CDR3 DNA reads TGTGCCAGCAGCTTAGTCGACCAAAACAGGGTCTCCTACAATGAGCAGTTCTTC.

This clone was found a few times. The chain employs TRBV27 and TRBJ1-2; weak D call: TRBD1 (5 bases). This CDR3 spans 15 amino acids. Trimming shortened V by 4 bases and J by 5 bases, and 17 bases separated the two germline ends. The germline CDR1 and CDR2 sequences are MNHEY and SMNVEV (reference sequence). This CDR3 reads CASSSPGRGVYGYTF. Here the CDR3 DNA reads TGTGCCAGCAGTTCCCCGGGGAGGGGAGTGTATGGCTACACCTTC.

In this sample, this clone turned up a few times. The CDR3 sequence is CAISEGGSWSTDTQYF. The CDR3 nucleotides are TGTGCCATCAGTGAGGGCGGATCCTGGAGCACAGATACGCAGTATTTT. The V gene is TRBV10-3, the J gene TRBJ2-3; D is unclear. The V end was cut by 2 bases, the J end by 0 bases, with 12 bases between. CDR3 length: 16 amino acids. CDR1 and CDR2 from the germline V gene are ENHRY and SYGVKD.

The rearrangement links TRBV10-3 to TRBJ1-5, with TRBD1 as a possible D gene (5 bases). The CDR3 covers 13 residues. CDR1 is ENHRY and CDR2 is SYGVKD in the germline V gene. V dropped 11 bases and J dropped 4 bases, with 15 bases sitting between them. Written as DNA, the CDR3 is TGTGCCGCTTCCTCACAGGTAAATCAGCCCCAGCATTTT. Its translation: CAASSQVNQPQHF.

This chain joins TRBV6-5 and TRBJ2-3; tentative D call: TRBD2 (5 bases). The CDR3 spans 14 residues. CDR1 MNHEY and CDR2 SVGAGI come from the germline V gene. With 2 bases removed from V and 4 bases from J, the gap between germline ends came to 10 bases. The CDR3 bases are TGTGCCAGCAGTTACCTCTTGGGAGCAGATACGCAGTATTTT. Translating gives CASSYLLGADTQYF.

The chain joins TRBV5-1 to TRBJ1-4; TRBD1 aligns across 7 bases. The length of the CDR3 is 14 residues. Germline V gene lookup returns CDR1 SGHRS and CDR2 YFSETQ. V lost 5 bases to trimming and J lost 7 bases; unmatched junction nucleotides: 8. The CDR3 sequence: CASSSIGTAEKLFF. CDR3 bases: TGCGCCAGCAGTTCCATAGGGACAGCTGAAAAACTGTTTTTT.

This clone was observed a few times. The CDR3 sequence: CATRTGLDYGYTF. Written as DNA, the CDR3 is TGTGCCACCCGGACAGGGTTGGACTATGGCTACACCTTC. This chain uses TRBV19 with TRBJ1-2; 8 bases are shared with TRBD1. V lost 10 bases, J lost 3 bases, and 7 bases stayed unmatched. Germline V gene sequence: CDR1 LNHDA, CDR2 SQIVND (reference sequence). The CDR3 is made up of 13 amino acids.

This clone turned up a few times. The chain couples TRBV7-2 to TRBJ2-3, with D unresolved. V was clipped by 1 base and J by 6 bases, with 14 bases between them. The CDR3 sequence is 15 residues long. Looked up from germline, CDR1 is SGHTA and CDR2 is FQGNSA. CDR3 DNA sequence: TGTGCCAGCAGCTTAGAGCGCGCGAGGCCGGATACGCAGTATTTT. Translating gives CASSLERARPDTQYF. Supplemented by reference TRBV7-2 and TRBJ2-3, the full variable domain reads GAGVSQSPSNKVTEKGKDVELRCDPISGHTALYWYRQSLGQGLEFLIYFQGNSAPDKSGLPSDRFSAERTGGSVSTLTIQRTQQEDSAVYLCASSLERARPDTQYFGPGTRLTVL.

This clone showed up just once. The chain combines TRBV9 with TRBJ2-3, with TRBD2 as a possible D gene (6 bases). Germline V CDR1 and CDR2: SGDLS, YYNGEE. CDR3 size: 14 residues. The ends were cut back, 6 bases at V and 6 bases at J, with 17 bases in the middle. The CDR3 loop reads CASTPGLTRDTQYF. The CDR3 DNA sequence: TGTGCCAGCACTCCGGGACTGACGCGGGATACGCAGTATTTT.

The genes are TRBV2 and TRBJ1-1; D gene ambiguous. The CDR3 sequence is 13 residues long. Germline-derived CDR1 and CDR2 are SNHLY and FYNNEI. V was trimmed by 7 bases and J by 0 bases, leaving 9 bases between them. CDR3 protein: CASTPIVNTEAFF. As DNA, the CDR3 is TGTGCCAGCACTCCGATAGTGAACACTGAAGCTTTCTTT. The variable domain in full, completed from reference TRBV2 and TRBJ1-1, reads EPEVTQTPSHQVTQMGQEVILRCVPISNHLYFYWYRQILGQKVEFLVSFYNNEISEKSEIFDDQFSVERPDGSNFTLKIRSTKLEDSAMYFCASTPIVNTEAFFGQGTRLTVV.

The table lists this clone with a few counts. V is TRBV10-1 and J is TRBJ1-1; 12 positions agree with TRBD1. With V trimmed by 7 bases and J by 3 bases, 15 bases remained unmatched. CDR1 is WNHNN, CDR2 SYGVQD, per germline (reference sequence). CDR3 length: 18 residues. In DNA form, the CDR3 reads TGCGCCAGCATCCAAACCGGGACAGGGGGCTTTTGGGACACTGAAGCTTTCTTT. Amino acids: CASIQTGTGGFWDTEAFF.